This TCR beta chain derives from a study of cytomegalovirus exposure and HLA in healthy donors. Trimming took off 2 bases at V and 6 bases at J, with 10 bases between the two ends. Germline V gene data show CDR1 as SGHTA and CDR2 as FQGNSA. This CDR3 region has 13 residues. The PCR used 60 Vbeta and 13 Jbeta primers. In the authors' methods: Later work found 80 million or so unique TCR beta chains, with some 11 million shared. Profiling relied on immunoSEQ multiplex PCR, and the TCRdb table lists in-frame clones only, not all of them. The V and J calls and clone size are taken from that table; D and trimming were inferred from the DNA. Here the sample spans 100,000 to 150,000 clones, over 70% being singletons.

This chain joins TRBV7-2 and TRBJ1-1; D unresolved. Sample: PBMCs. The receptor was isolated from a young man in good health and CMV-seropositive. The CDR3 sequence is CASSLLEVPEAFF. The CDR3 nucleotides are TGTGCCAGCAGCTTATTAGAGGTCCCTGAAGCTTTCTTT.